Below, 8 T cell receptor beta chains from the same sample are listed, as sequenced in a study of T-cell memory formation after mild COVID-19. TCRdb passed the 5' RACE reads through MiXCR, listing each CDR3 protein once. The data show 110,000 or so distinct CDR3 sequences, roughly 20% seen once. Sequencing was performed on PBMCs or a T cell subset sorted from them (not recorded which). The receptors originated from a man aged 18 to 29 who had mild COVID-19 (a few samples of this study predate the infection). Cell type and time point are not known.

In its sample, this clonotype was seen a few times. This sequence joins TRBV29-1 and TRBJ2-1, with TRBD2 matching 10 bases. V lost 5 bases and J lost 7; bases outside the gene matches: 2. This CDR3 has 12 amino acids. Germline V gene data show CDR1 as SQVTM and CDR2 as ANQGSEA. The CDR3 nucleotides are TGCAGCGTTCTAGCGGGGGTTAATGAGCAGTTCTTC. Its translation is CSVLAGVNEQFF.

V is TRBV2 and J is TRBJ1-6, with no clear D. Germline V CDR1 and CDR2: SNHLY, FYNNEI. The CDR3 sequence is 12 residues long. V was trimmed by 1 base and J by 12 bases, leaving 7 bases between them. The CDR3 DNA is TGTGCCAGCAGTGAAGAAGTAGGACCCCTCCACTTT. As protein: CASSEEVGPLHF.

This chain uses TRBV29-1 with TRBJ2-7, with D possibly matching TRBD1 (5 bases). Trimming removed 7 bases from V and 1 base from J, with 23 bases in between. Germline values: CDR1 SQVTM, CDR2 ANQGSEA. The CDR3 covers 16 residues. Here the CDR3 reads CSAAEIQGKPSYEQYF. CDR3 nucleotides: TGCAGCGCCGCTGAAATCCAGGGAAAACCTTCCTACGAGCAGTACTTC.

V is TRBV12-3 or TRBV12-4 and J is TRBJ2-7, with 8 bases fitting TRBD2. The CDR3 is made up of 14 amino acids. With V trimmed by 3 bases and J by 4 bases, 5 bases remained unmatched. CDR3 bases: TGTGCCAGCAGTTTCGGCGGGGGGATGTACGAGCAGTACTTC. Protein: CASSFGGGMYEQYF.

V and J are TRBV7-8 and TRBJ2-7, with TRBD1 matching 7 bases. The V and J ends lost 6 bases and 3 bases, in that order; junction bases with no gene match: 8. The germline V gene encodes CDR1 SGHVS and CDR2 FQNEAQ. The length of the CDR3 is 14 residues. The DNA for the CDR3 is TGTGCCAGCAGTTCACAGGGGATAGGCTACGAGCAGTACTTC. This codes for CASSSQGIGYEQYF. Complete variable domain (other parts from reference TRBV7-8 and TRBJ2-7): GAGVSQSPRYKVAKRGQDVALRCDPISGHVSLFWYQQALGQGPEFLTYFQNEAQLDKSGLPSDRFFAERPEGSVSTLKIQRTQQEDSAVYLCASSSQGIGYEQYFGPGTRLTVT.

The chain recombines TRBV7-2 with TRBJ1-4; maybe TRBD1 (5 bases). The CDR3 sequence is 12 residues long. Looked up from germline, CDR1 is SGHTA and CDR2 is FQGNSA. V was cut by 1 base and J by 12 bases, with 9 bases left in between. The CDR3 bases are TGTGCCAGCAGCTTAGTTAGGGGAGAACTGTTTTTT. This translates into CASSLVRGELFF. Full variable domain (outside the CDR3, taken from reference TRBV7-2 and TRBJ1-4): GAGVSQSPSNKVTEKGKDVELRCDPISGHTALYWYRQSLGQGLEFLIYFQGNSAPDKSGLPSDRFSAERTGGSVSTLTIQRTQQEDSAVYLCASSLVRGELFFGSGTQLSVL.

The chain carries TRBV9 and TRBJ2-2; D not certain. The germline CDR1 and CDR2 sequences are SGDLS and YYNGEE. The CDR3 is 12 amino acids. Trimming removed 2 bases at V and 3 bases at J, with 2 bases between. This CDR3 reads CASSVYTGELFF. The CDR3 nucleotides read TGTGCCAGCAGCGTGTACACCGGGGAGCTGTTTTTT.

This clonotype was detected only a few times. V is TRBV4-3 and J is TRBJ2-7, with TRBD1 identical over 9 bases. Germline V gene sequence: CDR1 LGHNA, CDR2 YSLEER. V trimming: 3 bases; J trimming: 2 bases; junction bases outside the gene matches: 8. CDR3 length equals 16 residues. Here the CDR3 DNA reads TGCGCCAGCAGCCACCTAATCCGGGACAGGGCCTACGAGCAGTACTTC. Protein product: CASSHLIRDRAYEQYF.